This entry lists 10 T cell receptor beta chains sequenced from one sample in a study of blood T cells in healthy people across ages. Using a J-beta primer mix together with a sample-barcoded 5' primer, a second PCR was run for roughly 6 to 12 cycles. MiXCR, run by TCRdb on the 5' RACE reads, gives a single entry per CDR3 protein. The sample lists about 1.6 million distinct CDR3 sequences, about 31% occurring once. Sequenced material: blood. These TCRs come from a young woman in good health.

This clonotype was counted a few times. The V gene is TRBV6-5, the J gene TRBJ2-3; TRBD1 matches at 10 bases. V trimming: 6 bases; J trimming: 3 bases; junction bases outside the gene matches: 6. CDR3 length: 15 residues. Germline V CDR1 and CDR2: MNHEY, SVGAGI. The CDR3 spells CASSTDRGQTDTQYF. The CDR3 DNA follows: TGTGCCAGCAGCACCGACAGGGGGCAAACAGATACGCAGTATTTT.

This clonotype was observed a few times. The J gene is TRBJ2-2, the V gene TRBV6-1, with a weak D call TRBD2 (6 bases). The germline V gene has CDR1 MNHNS and CDR2 SASEGT. The V end was cut by 7 bases, the J end by 1 base, with 7 bases between. The CDR3 totals 13 residues. The CDR3 DNA follows: TGTGCCAGCACGCGGGAGAACACCGGGGAGCTGTTTTTT. As protein: CASTRENTGELFF.

This clonotype was detected a few times. The chain recombines TRBV6-5 with TRBJ2-7; weak D call: TRBD2 (6 bases). Germline V gene lookup returns CDR1 MNHEY and CDR2 SVGAGI. The CDR3 extends over 15 amino acids. V shed 5 bases and J shed 1 base, with 15 bases lying between them. CDR3 in amino acids: CASSPGGVGSYEQYF. The CDR3 DNA follows: TGTGCCAGCAGTCCCGGCGGGGTGGGGTCCTACGAGCAGTACTTC.

The chain combines TRBV30 with TRBJ2-7; TRBD1 aligns across 7 bases. The CDR3 consists of 13 residues. V dropped 5 bases and J dropped 0; count of bases not matched to a gene: 4. CDR1 and CDR2 (germline): GTSNPN, SVGIG (reference sequence). The chain's CDR3 is CAWQPGGSYEQYF. The CDR3 nucleotides are TGTGCCTGGCAACCAGGGGGCTCCTACGAGCAGTACTTC.

V usage is TRBV24-1 and J usage is TRBJ1-5; 10 bases match TRBD1. CDR1 and CDR2 from the germline V gene are KGHDR and SFDVKD. There are 17 residues in the CDR3. Trimming at V came to 2 bases and at J to 6 bases, leaving 9 bases not matched to a gene. CDR3 coding DNA: TGTGCCACCAGTGATTCTTCGGGACAGGGGTTGAGTCAGCCCCAGCATTTT. Translating gives CATSDSSGQGLSQPQHF.

DNA for the CDR3: TGTGCCAGCAGTCTAATGGGGCTTAATTCACCCCTCCACTTT. Amino acids: CASSLMGLNSPLHF. This chain uses TRBV11-2 with TRBJ1-6; possibly TRBD1 for D (5 bases). V lost 6 bases, J lost 6 bases, and 12 bases lay in between. From germline, CDR1 is SGHAT and CDR2 FQNNGV. This CDR3 has 14 amino acids.

The sample holds many counts of this clonotype. The genes are TRBV28 and TRBJ1-2, with TRBD1 as a possible D gene (5 bases). V was clipped by 5 bases and J by 6 bases, with 10 bases between them. Germline CDR1 reads MDHEN; CDR2 reads SYDVKM. This CDR3 region has 12 residues. DNA of the CDR3: TGTGCCAGCAGTCCGACAGTAGATGGCTACACCTTC. Its protein product is CASSPTVDGYTF.

The J gene is TRBJ2-6, the V gene TRBV20-1; D unclear. From germline, CDR1 is DFQATT and CDR2 SNEGSKA (reference sequence). The CDR3 is 17 amino acids. Trimming took off 2 bases at V and 0 bases at J, with 14 bases between the two ends. DNA of the CDR3: TGCAGTGCTAGACCCATAGGGTTGCTCTCTGGGGCCAACGTCCTGACTTTC. Its protein is CSARPIGLLSGANVLTF.

As for this clonotype: This may come from a read error, since a much larger clone is one base off. The chain recombines TRBV20-1 with TRBJ2-1, with D possibly TRBD1 on 5 matching bases. Germline loops: CDR1 DFQATT, CDR2 SNEGSKA (reference sequence). The germline V and J ends were trimmed by 1 base and 0 bases, with 10 bases remaining between them. This CDR3 region has 15 residues. The CDR3 is CSARVGPDSYNEQFF. CDR3 sequence (DNA): TGCAGTGCTAGAGTGGGGCCAGACTCCTACAATGAGCAGTTCTTC.

About this clonotype itself: A junction end diverges from the germline sequence, so it may reflect a read error. The chain joins TRBV12-3 or TRBV12-4 to TRBJ1-2; D remains unclear. The CDR3 has 14 amino acids. In DNA, the CDR3 is TGTGCCAGCAGTTTCCGGGGATATGGCTATGGCGACACCTTC. It is translated as CASSFRGYGYGDTF.